This T cell receptor (beta chain) was sequenced in a study of shared clonotypes between healthy human individuals. It was at deep level that the assay was run. The method was immunoSEQ multiplex PCR; TCRdb's version includes in-frame clones alone and lacks a portion of them. This sample has fewer than 2.5 million clones; approximately 94% occur once, and the top ten carry approximately 0.36%. This TCR was recovered from a young man in good health. Some clones in this sample may be carry-over from other donors' samples. Sequenced sample: naive CD4+ T cells from PBMCs. The subset: CD45RA+ positively selected.

The CDR3 DNA reads as TGTGCCAGCAGCTACGGACAGGGCAATAATTCACCCCTCCACTTT. Protein product: CASSYGQGNNSPLHF. The chain couples TRBV5-6 to TRBJ1-6, with TRBD1 identical over 8 bases. Losses at the gene ends were 3 bases for V and 5 bases for J; bases not matched to a gene: 4. The CDR3 covers 15 residues. Germline CDR1 reads SGHDT; CDR2 reads YYEEEE.